This T cell receptor beta chain was recorded in a study of early T cells in non-severe SARS-CoV-2 infection. In the study overall: It was bulk RNA from unsorted whole blood that was sequenced, and the chains were unpaired. Study conclusions and caveats: VDJdb matching, biased toward anti-spike CD8 responses, missed private and CD4 specificities.

V lost 3 bases, J lost 5 bases, and 7 bases stayed unmatched. Germline assignment: CDR1 DFQATT and CDR2 SNEGSKA (reference sequence). The CDR3 runs to 14 residues. Unique molecular identifiers were affixed to single, distinct cDNA molecules. MiXCR, applied by TCRdb to the 5' RACE reads, yields one record per CDR3 protein. The sample shows about 46,000 distinct CDR3 sequences, 5% to 5.5% of them seen only once. Many counts were recorded for this clonotype. Its antigen is still unknown. The rearrangement uses TRBV20-1 and TRBJ1-2; 9 bases align to TRBD1. Sequences were derived from whole blood, sampled at baseline. This sequence was found in an adult who was a healthcare worker with PCR-confirmed SARS-CoV-2 infection or an uninfected control (not recorded which). CDR3 nucleotide sequence: TGCAGTGCTAGTACAGGACAGGGGCCATATGGCTACACCTTC. Its protein product is CSASTGQGPYGYTF.